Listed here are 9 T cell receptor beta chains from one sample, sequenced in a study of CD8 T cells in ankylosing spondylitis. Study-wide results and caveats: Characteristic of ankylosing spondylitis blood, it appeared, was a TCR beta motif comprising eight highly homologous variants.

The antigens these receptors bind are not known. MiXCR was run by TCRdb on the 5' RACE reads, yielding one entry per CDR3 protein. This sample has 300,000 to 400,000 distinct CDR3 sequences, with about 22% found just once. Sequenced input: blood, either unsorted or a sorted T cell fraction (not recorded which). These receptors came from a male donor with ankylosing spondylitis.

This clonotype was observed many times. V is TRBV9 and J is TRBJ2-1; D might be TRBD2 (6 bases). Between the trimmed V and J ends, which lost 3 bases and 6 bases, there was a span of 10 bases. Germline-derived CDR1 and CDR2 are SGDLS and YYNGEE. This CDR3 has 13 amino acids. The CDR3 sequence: CASSGSGFNEQFF. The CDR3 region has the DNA TGTGCCAGCAGCGGAAGCGGGTTCAATGAGCAGTTCTTC.

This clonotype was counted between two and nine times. The CDR3 is CASSTFPGGDTQYF. The CDR3 bases are TGTGCCAGCAGCACTTTCCCCGGGGGAGATACGCAGTATTTT. The chain uses TRBV9 and TRBJ2-3; weak D call: TRBD2 (6 bases). Trimming took 4 bases from V and 5 from J, leaving 14 bases between them. Germline assignment: CDR1 SGDLS and CDR2 YYNGEE. The CDR3 is made up of 14 amino acids.

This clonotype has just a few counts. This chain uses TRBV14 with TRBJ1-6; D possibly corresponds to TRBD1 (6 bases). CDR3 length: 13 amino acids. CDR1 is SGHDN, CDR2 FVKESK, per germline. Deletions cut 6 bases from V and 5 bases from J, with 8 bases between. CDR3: CASRRTDNSPLHF. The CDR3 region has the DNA TGTGCCAGCAGGCGGACAGATAATTCACCCCTCCACTTT.

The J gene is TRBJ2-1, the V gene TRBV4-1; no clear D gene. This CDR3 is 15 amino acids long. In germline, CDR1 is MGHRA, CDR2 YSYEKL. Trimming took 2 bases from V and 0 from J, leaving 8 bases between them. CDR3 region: CASSQPGASYNEQFF. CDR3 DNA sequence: TGCGCCAGCAGCCAACCAGGAGCCTCCTACAATGAGCAGTTCTTC.

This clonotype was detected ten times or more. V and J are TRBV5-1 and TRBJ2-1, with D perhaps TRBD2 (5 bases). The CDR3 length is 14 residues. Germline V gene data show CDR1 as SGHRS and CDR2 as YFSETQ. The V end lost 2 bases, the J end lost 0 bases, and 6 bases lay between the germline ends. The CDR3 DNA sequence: TGCGCCAGCAGCTTTCGGGACTCCTACAATGAGCAGTTCTTC. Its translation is CASSFRDSYNEQFF.

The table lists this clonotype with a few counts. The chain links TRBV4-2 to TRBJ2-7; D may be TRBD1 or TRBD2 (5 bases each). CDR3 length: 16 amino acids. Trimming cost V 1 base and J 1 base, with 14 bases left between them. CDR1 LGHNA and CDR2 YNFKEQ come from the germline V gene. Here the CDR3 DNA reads TGTGCCAGCAGCCAAGTGATCCGGGACCATTCCTACGAGCAGTACTTC. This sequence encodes CASSQVIRDHSYEQYF.

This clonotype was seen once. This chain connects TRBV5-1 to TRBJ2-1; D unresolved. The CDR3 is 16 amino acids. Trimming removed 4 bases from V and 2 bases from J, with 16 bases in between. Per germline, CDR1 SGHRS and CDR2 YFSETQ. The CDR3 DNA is TGCGCCAGCAGCGATCCCGGTTCCTCCCCCTACAATGAGCAGTTCTTC. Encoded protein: CASSDPGSSPYNEQFF.

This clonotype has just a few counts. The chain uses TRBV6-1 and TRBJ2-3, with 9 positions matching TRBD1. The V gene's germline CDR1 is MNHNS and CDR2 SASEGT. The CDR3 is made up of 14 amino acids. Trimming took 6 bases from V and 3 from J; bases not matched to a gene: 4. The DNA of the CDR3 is TGTGCCAGCAGCTGGGACAGGGTTACAGATACGCAGTATTTT. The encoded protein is CASSWDRVTDTQYF.

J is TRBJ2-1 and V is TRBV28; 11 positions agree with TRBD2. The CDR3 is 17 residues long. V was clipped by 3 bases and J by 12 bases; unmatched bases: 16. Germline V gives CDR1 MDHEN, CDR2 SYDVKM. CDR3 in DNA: TGTGCCAGCAGTTTTAGTACCTCCGGGACTAGCGGACTCTCGCAGTTCTTC. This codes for CASSFSTSGTSGLSQFF.